This T cell receptor beta chain was sequenced in a study of T cells after posttransplantation cyclophosphamide. Cyclophosphamide on days +3 and +4 followed busulfan-fludarabine conditioning and a marrow graft. In the case of this clone: Its specificity is unknown.

Study conclusions and caveats: Tissue-infiltrating T cells from skin or gut overlapped little with blood T cells.

TCRdb's table, derived via immunoSEQ multiplex PCR, lists solely in-frame clones and lacks some. The table has thousands of clones, over 80% seen once. CDR3 length: 17 residues. With V trimmed by 2 bases and J by 5 bases, 9 bases remained unmatched. Germline V lookup: CDR1 SGHTA, CDR2 FQGNSA. This material consisted of CD4+ T cells sorted from blood, taken roughly 240 days after a stem cell transplant with posttransplant cyclophosphamide. The V gene is TRBV7-2, the J gene TRBJ2-4; 10 nucleotides align to TRBD2. The receptor was derived from a male patient younger than 45 who received an allogeneic stem cell transplant from a related donor, was CMV-positive, and had no GVHD. The graft donor may account for some of the T cells. CDR3 sequence reads: CASSLKSGGDGENIQYF. The CDR3 nucleotides read TGTGCCAGCAGCTTAAAAAGCGGGGGGGACGGCGAAAACATTCAGTACTTC.